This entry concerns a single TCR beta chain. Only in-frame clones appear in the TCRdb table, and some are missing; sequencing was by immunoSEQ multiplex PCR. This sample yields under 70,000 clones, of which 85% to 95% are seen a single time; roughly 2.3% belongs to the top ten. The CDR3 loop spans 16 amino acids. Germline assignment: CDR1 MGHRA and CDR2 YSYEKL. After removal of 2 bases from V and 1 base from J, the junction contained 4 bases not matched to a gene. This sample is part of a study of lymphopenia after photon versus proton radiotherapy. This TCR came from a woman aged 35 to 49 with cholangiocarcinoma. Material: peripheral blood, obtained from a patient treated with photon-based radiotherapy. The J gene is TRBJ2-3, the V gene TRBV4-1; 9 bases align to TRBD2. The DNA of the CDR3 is TGCGCCAGCAGCCAACGTAGCGGGAGCGGCACAGATACGCAGTATTTT. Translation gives CASSQRSGSGTDTQYF.